A single sample gave rise to the 3 T cell receptor beta chains below, sequenced in a study of cytomegalovirus exposure and HLA in healthy donors. Primers for the PCR totalled 60 Vbeta and 13 Jbeta. Profiling relied on immunoSEQ multiplex PCR, and the TCRdb table lists in-frame clones only, not all of them. The repertoire holds 150,000 to 200,000 clones, with roughly 78% as singletons. The sequenced sample was PBMCs. These receptors were taken from a woman aged 25 to 39 in good health and CMV-seronegative.

The chain is built from TRBV30 and TRBJ2-3, with 8 bases identical to TRBD2. CDR3 size: 14 residues. The germline CDR1 and CDR2 sequences are GTSNPN and SVGIG (reference sequence). The DNA for the CDR3 is TGTGCTCGAAGGGAGCGGGGGTCCACAGATACGCAGTATTTT. Translating it yields CARRERGSTDTQYF. The full variable domain, with the rest looked up from reference TRBV30 and TRBJ2-3, is SQTIHQWPATLVQPVGSPLSLECTVEGTSNPNLYWYRQAAGRGLQLLFYSVGIGQISSEVPQNLSASRPQDRQFILSSKKLLLSDSGFYLCARRERGSTDTQYFGPGTRLTVL.

The chain recombines TRBV10-3 with TRBJ1-6, with D perhaps TRBD1 (5 bases). Germline CDR1 reads ENHRY; CDR2 reads SYGVKD. The V and J ends lost 5 bases and 0 bases respectively, with 11 bases between them. The CDR3 extends over 16 amino acids. This chain's CDR3 is CAISRTPSSYNSPLHF. DNA for the CDR3: TGTGCCATCAGTCGGACACCGAGCTCCTATAATTCACCCCTCCACTTT.

V usage is TRBV6-5 and J usage is TRBJ1-2; D may be TRBD1 (6 bases). The germline V gene has CDR1 MNHEY and CDR2 SVGAGI. CDR3 length: 13 amino acids. Trimming left V 7 bases short and J 8 bases short, with 17 bases between. In nucleotides, the CDR3 is TGTGCCAGCAAGCGGGGGGGCGCGGGGGGCTACACCTTC. Protein product: CASKRGGAGGYTF.